This TCR beta chain was recovered during a study of T cells in Graves' hyperthyroidism and ophthalmopathy. Study-wide findings and caveats: Among clonotypes expanded in thyroid above 0.001, most were also found in blood.

Using RNA transcripts as the source, TCR beta CDR3 regions were amplified. RT-PCR in the first round (using the HTBI primer set) targeted the TCR CDR3. TCRdb recomputed calls from the multiplex PCR reads with MiXCR, one row per CDR3 protein. The table includes roughly 500,000 distinct CDR3 sequences, 40% to 50% detected once. Germline CDR1 is SEHNR and CDR2 is FQNEAQ (reference sequence). V lost 6 bases to trimming and J lost 10 bases, with 13 bases between them. The CDR3 covers 13 residues. In the case of this clonotype: Its antigen is unknown.

Lactation, pregnancy, other autoimmune disease or uncontrolled infection led to exclusion of patients. V and J are TRBV7-9 and TRBJ1-6; a weak D match, TRBD1 (5 bases). This TCR came from an adult woman with Graves' disease, either hyperthyroidism or ophthalmopathy (not recorded which). The sequencing input was peripheral blood or thyroid tissue (not recorded which). In DNA form, the CDR3 reads TGTGCCAGCAGGGAGGGGTTAGGGTCACCCCTCCACTTT. Encoded protein: CASREGLGSPLHF.